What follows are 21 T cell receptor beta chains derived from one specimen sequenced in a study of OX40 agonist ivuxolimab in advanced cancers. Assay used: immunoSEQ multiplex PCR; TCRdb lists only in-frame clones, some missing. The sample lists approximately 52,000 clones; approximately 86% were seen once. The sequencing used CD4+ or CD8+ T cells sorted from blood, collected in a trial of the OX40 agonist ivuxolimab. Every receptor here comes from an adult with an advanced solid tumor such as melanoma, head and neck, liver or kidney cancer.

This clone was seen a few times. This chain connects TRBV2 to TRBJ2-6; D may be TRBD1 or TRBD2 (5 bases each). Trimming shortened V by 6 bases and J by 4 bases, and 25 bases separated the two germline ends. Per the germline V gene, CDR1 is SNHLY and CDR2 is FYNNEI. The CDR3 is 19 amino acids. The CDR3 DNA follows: TGTGCCAGCAGGGACACCGAACTAGTGGGGGTATCGGGGGCCAACGTCCTGACTTTC. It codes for CASRDTELVGVSGANVLTF.

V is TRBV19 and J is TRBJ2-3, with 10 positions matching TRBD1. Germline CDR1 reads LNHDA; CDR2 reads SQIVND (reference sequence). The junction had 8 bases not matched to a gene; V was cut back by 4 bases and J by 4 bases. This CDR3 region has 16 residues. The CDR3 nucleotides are TGTGCCAGTAGTAGACAGGGGGCATTGTTTTCAGATACGCAGTATTTT. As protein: CASSRQGALFSDTQYF.

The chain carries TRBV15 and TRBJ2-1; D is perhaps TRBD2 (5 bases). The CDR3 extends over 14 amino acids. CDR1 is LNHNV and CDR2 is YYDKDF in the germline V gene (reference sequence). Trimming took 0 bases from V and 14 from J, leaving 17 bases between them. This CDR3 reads CATSRELVTGLEFF. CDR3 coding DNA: TGTGCCACCAGCAGAGAGTTGGTAACGGGGTTGGAGTTCTTC.

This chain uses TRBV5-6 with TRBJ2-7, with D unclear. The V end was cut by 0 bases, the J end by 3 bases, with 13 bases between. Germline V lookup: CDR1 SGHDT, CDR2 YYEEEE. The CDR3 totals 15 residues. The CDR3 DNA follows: TGTGCCAGCAGCTTGGTCGCCAGAGGAGACTACGAGCAGTACTTC. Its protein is CASSLVARGDYEQYF.

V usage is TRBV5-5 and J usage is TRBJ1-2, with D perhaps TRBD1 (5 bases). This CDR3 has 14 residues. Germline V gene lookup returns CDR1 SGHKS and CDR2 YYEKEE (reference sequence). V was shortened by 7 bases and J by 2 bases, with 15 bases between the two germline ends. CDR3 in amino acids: CASGEVWGNYGYTF. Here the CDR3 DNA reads TGTGCCAGCGGTGAGGTCTGGGGCAACTATGGCTACACCTTC.

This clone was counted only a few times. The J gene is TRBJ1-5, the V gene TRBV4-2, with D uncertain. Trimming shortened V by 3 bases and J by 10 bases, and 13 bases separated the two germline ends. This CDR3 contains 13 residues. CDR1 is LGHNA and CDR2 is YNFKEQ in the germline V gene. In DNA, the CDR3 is TGTGCCAGCAGCCATACCCTTATCAGCCCCCAGCATTTT. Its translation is CASSHTLISPQHF.

Written as DNA, the CDR3 is TGTGCCAGCAGCTTCCCTAGCGGGGGGACAACCATCTACAATGAGCAGTTCTTC. Amino acid sequence: CASSFPSGGTTIYNEQFF. The gene calls are TRBV7-2 and TRBJ2-1; TRBD2 matches at 11 bases. Per the germline V gene, CDR1 is SGHTA and CDR2 is FQGNSA. Trimming removed 3 bases from V and 3 bases from J; junction bases left unmatched: 10. The CDR3 consists of 18 residues.

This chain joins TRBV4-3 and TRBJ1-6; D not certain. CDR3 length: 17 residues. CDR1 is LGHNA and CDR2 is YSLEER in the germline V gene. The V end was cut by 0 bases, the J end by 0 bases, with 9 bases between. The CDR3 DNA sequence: TGCGCCAGCAGCCAAGAGCTGGTCAGCTCCTATAATTCACCCCTCCACTTT. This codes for CASSQELVSSYNSPLHF.

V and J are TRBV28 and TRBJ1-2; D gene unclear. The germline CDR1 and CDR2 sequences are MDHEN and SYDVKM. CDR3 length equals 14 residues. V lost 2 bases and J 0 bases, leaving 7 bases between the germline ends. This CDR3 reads CASSLDVANYGYTF. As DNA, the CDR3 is TGTGCCAGCAGTTTAGACGTGGCTAACTATGGCTACACCTTC.

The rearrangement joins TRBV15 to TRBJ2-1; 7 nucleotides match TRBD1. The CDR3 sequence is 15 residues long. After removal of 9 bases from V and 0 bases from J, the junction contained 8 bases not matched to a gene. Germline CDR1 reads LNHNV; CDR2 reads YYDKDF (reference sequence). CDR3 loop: CATRDSTSSYNEQFF. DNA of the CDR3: TGTGCCACTCGGGACAGTACGAGCTCCTACAATGAGCAGTTCTTC.

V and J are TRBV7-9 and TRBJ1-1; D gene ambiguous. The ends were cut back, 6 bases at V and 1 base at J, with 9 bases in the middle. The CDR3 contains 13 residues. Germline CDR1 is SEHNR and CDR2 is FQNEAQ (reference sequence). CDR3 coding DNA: TGTGCCAGCAGTTATCCGGGGAACACTGAAGCTTTCTTT. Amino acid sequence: CASSYPGNTEAFF.

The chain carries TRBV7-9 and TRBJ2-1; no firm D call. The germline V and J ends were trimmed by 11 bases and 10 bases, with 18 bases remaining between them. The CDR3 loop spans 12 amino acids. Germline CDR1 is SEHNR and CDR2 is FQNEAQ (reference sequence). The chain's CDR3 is CAVTSPRTEQFF. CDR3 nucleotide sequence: TGTGCCGTAACAAGCCCGCGTACGGAGCAGTTCTTC.

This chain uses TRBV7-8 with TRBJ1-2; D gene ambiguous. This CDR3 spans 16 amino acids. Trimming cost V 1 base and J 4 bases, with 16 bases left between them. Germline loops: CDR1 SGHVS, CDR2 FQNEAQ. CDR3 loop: CASSLELQQTSYGYTF. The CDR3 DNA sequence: TGTGCCAGCAGCTTAGAGCTGCAGCAGACGTCCTATGGCTACACCTTC.

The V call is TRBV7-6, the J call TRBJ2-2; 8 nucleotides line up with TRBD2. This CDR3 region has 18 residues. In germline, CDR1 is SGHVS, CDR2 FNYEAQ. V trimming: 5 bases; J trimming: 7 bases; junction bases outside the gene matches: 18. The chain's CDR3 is CASSRPGLVGGVGGELFF. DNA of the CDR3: TGTGCCAGCAGCCGTCCGGGACTAGTGGGGGGAGTCGGCGGGGAGCTGTTTTTT.

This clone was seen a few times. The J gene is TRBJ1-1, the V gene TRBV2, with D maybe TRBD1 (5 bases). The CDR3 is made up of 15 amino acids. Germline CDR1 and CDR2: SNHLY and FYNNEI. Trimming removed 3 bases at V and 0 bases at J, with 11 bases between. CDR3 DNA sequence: TGTGCCAGCAGTGAGTGGGGCAGCATGAACACTGAAGCTTTCTTT. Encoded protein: CASSEWGSMNTEAFF.

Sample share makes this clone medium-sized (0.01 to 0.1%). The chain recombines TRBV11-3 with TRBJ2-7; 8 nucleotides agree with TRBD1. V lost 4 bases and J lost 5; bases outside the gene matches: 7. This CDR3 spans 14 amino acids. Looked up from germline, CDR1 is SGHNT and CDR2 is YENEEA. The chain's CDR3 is CASSSRQGKNEQYF. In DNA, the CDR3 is TGTGCCAGCAGCTCGAGACAGGGGAAGAACGAGCAGTACTTC.

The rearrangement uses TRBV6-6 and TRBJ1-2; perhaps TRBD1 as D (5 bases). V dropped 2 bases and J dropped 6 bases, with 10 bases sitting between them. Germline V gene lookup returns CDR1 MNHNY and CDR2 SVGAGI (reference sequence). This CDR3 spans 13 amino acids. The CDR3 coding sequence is TGTGCCAGCAGTTACGGGGCAGGGAATGGCTACACCTTC. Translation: CASSYGAGNGYTF.

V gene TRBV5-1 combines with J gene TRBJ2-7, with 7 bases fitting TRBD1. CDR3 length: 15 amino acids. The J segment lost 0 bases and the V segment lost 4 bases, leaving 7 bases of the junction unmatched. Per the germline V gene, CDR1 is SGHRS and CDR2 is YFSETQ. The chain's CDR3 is CASSGQDDPSYEQYF. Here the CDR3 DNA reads TGCGCCAGCAGCGGACAGGACGACCCCTCCTACGAGCAGTACTTC. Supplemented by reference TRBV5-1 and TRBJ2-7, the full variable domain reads KAGVTQTPRYLIKTRGQQVTLSCSPISGHRSVSWYQQTPGQGLQFLFEYFSETQRNKGNFPGRFSGRQFSNSRSEMNVSTLELGDSALYLCASSGQDDPSYEQYFGPGTRLTVT.

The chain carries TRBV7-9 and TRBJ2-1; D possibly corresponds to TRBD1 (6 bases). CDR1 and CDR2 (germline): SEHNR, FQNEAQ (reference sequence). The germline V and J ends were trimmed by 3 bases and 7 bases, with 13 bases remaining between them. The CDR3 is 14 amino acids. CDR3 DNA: TGTGCCAGCAGCTTGCCCAGGGGCTGGAATGAGCAGTTCTTC. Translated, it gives CASSLPRGWNEQFF.

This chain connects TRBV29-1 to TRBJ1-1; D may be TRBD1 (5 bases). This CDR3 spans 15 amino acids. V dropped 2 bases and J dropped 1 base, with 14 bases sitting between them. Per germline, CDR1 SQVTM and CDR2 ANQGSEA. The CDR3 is CSVEIDSASNTEAFF. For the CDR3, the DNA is TGCAGCGTTGAAATCGACAGCGCGTCGAACACTGAAGCTTTCTTT.

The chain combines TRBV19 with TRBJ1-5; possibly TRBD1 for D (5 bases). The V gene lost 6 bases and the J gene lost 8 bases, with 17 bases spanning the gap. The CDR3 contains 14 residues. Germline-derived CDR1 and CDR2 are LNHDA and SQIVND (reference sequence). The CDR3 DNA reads TGTGCCAGTAGCGCAGGGCAAAGGAGGGAGCCCCAGCATTTT. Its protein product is CASSAGQRREPQHF.